This T cell receptor (beta chain) was sequenced for a study of CD8+ T cells in alopecia areata. This CDR3 is 12 amino acids long. CDR1 and CDR2 from the germline V gene are NNHDY and SYVADS. A remark on this clone: All gene names here are mouse names. The CDR3 end is not reached by the read, which stops 4 residues before it; the germline J gene fills it in.

Reverse transcribed after extraction, RNA yielded cDNA as the sequencing template. Sequencing used immunoSEQ multiplex PCR; TCRdb keeps in-frame clones, though not all of them. The profile covers about 110,000 clones, none occurring a single time. The chain couples TRBV13-3 to TRBJ1-2, with 7 positions matching TRBD1. Material: lesional skin. The source is a C3H/HeJ mouse with alopecia areata. Mouse MHC haplotype: H2-k. This CDR3 is CASSLGGPDYTF. Partial CDR3 DNA: TGTGCCAGCAGCCTAGGGGGCCCC.